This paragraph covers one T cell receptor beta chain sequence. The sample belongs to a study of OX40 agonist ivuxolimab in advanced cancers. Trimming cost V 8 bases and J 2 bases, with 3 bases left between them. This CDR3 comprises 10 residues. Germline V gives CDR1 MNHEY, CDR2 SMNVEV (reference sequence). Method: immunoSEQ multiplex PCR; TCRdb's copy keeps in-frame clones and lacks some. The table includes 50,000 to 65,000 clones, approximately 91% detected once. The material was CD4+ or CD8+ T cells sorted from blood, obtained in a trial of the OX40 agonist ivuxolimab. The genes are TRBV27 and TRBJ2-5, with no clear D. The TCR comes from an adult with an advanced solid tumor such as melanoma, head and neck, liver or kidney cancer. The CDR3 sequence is CASGQETQYF. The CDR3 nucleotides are TGTGCCAGCGGTCAAGAGACCCAGTACTTC.